This T cell receptor (beta chain) came from a study of shared clonotypes between healthy human individuals. The table came from immunoSEQ multiplex PCR; TCRdb's copy has only in-frame clones and leaves some out. Here the sample spans about 2 million clones, about 95% being singletons. CD45RO-negative cells were positively selected for CCR7, leaving out terminally differentiated effector memory CD45RA+ cells. The CDR3 runs 15 residues. The V gene lost 2 bases and the J gene lost 2 bases, with 13 bases spanning the gap. In germline, CDR1 is LGHNA, CDR2 YSLEER. V and J are TRBV4-3 and TRBJ2-7; D is perhaps TRBD1 or TRBD2 (5 bases each). Sequencing was carried out using naive CD8+ T cells sorted from blood. This receptor was taken from a man in his late teens or twenties in good health. CDR3 protein: CASSQYGDGAYEQYF. The CDR3 DNA is TGCGCCAGCAGCCAATACGGGGACGGAGCCTACGAGCAGTACTTC.